The 15 T cell receptor beta chains below all came from one sample that was sequenced in a study of Ad26.COV2.S vaccination and SARS-CoV-2 variants. Treatment meaning: about 20 received Ad26.COV2.S at low or high dose, single or two shots; about 5 received placebo; per-sample allocation not given. The samples were gathered on day 63 after the first injection of vaccine or placebo. The table came from immunoSEQ multiplex PCR; TCRdb's copy has only in-frame clones and leaves some out. The repertoire includes about 240,000 clones, around 89% of them detected once, and 9.5% to 12% sits in the top ten. The sequenced sample was peripheral blood, obtained in a trial of Ad26.COV2.S vaccine versus placebo. The receptors come from a person aged 18-60 years who received the Ad26.COV2.S COVID-19 vaccine or a placebo.

The chain uses TRBV7-3 and TRBJ2-1; 7 bases are a match to TRBD1. CDR3 length: 13 amino acids. Germline trimming cut 5 bases from V and 5 bases from J; bases unmatched to any gene: 3. Per the germline V gene, CDR1 is SGHTA and CDR2 is FQGTGA. The CDR3 region is CASSRTGDNEQFF. Written as DNA, the CDR3 is TGTGCCAGCAGCCGGACAGGTGACAATGAGCAGTTCTTC.

The CDR3 loop is CASSLAVTGENIQYF. As DNA, the CDR3 is TGTGCCAGCAGCTTAGCGGTAACAGGGGAGAACATTCAGTACTTC. The chain joins TRBV7-2 to TRBJ2-4; 7 bases are shared with TRBD1. This CDR3 spans 15 amino acids. In germline, CDR1 is SGHTA, CDR2 FQGNSA. V dropped 0 bases and J dropped 7; count of bases not matched to a gene: 6.

The V gene is TRBV5-6, the J gene TRBJ1-1; D is perhaps TRBD1 (6 bases). The CDR3 runs 14 residues. CDR1 is SGHDT, CDR2 YYEEEE, per germline. V gave up 5 bases and J gave up 2 bases, with 13 bases separating them. This CDR3 is CASRTAGGNTEAFF. The CDR3, as DNA: TGTGCCAGCAGAACGGCGGGGGGCAACACTGAAGCTTTCTTT.

The CDR3 here is CASSLGHAETQYF. CDR3 nucleotides: TGCGCCAGCAGCCTGGGCCATGCGGAGACCCAGTACTTC. The chain couples TRBV4-3 to TRBJ2-5; D is undetermined. Trimming cost V 4 bases and J 5 bases, with 11 bases left between them. This CDR3 is 13 amino acids long. CDR1 is LGHNA, CDR2 YSLEER, per germline.

The chain has TRBV18 and TRBJ2-3; D is possibly TRBD1 (5 bases). Germline V gene data show CDR1 as KGHSH and CDR2 as LQKENI. V gave up 2 bases and J gave up 3 bases, with 6 bases separating them. The CDR3 runs to 13 residues. CDR3: CASSPDRTDTQYF. The CDR3 bases are TGTGCCAGCTCACCAGACAGAACAGATACGCAGTATTTT.

The rearrangement joins TRBV28 to TRBJ1-2, with D unclear. The V end was cut by 8 bases, the J end by 2 bases, with 15 bases between. CDR3 length equals 14 residues. Germline values: CDR1 MDHEN, CDR2 SYDVKM. The chain's CDR3 is CASSSTLTNYGYTF. The CDR3 bases are TGTGCCAGCTCTTCGACCCTGACCAACTATGGCTACACCTTC.

As for this clone: One junction end does not reproduce the germline sequence, and a read error may be involved. The chain joins TRBV14 to TRBJ2-5, with unresolved D. From germline, CDR1 is SGHDN and CDR2 FVKESK. The CDR3 sequence is 14 residues long. The CDR3 sequence: CASSQASLQETQYF. Here the CDR3 DNA reads TGTGCCAGCAGTCAAGCCTCCCTCCAAGAGACCCAGTACTTC.

This chain joins TRBV19 and TRBJ1-3; D is ambiguous. Per the germline V gene, CDR1 is LNHDA and CDR2 is SQIVND (reference sequence). V was pared by 6 bases and J by 5 bases, with 11 bases between. The length of the CDR3 is 13 residues. The CDR3 loop reads CASRATWRNTIYF. The CDR3 DNA is TGTGCCAGTAGAGCAACCTGGCGAAACACCATATATTTT.

Only one count was recorded for this clone. This chain joins TRBV5-1 and TRBJ2-1, with 11 bases identical to TRBD2. The CDR3 contains 15 residues. Germline V gene sequence: CDR1 SGHRS, CDR2 YFSETQ. V shed 4 bases, J shed 3 bases, and the junction held 3 bases outside the gene matches. The CDR3 DNA follows: TGCGCCAGCAGCACGGGACTAGCGGTCTACAATGAGCAGTTCTTC. This sequence encodes CASSTGLAVYNEQFF.

The chain joins TRBV27 to TRBJ2-1; 14 bases map to TRBD2. V was pared by 6 bases and J by 0 bases, with 7 bases of the junction left unmatched. The CDR3 loop spans 18 amino acids. Germline lookup yields CDR1 MNHEY and CDR2 SMNVEV (reference sequence). The CDR3 DNA sequence: TGTGCCAGCAGCTGGACTAGCGGGGGGTTCCCCTCCTACAATGAGCAGTTCTTC. Protein sequence: CASSWTSGGFPSYNEQFF.

The chain carries TRBV19 and TRBJ2-7, with 9 nucleotides matching TRBD2. Germline V gives CDR1 LNHDA, CDR2 SQIVND (reference sequence). The trim removed 10 bases at V and 7 bases at J, leaving 14 bases unmatched. This CDR3 contains 14 residues. The CDR3 DNA sequence: TGTGCCACCCGGGCTAGCGGGGCACACAGGGAGCAGTACTTC. It translates to CATRASGAHREQYF.

The chain combines TRBV13 with TRBJ1-4; D uncertain. The CDR3 sequence is 14 residues long. Germline V lookup: CDR1 PRHDT, CDR2 FYEKMQ (reference sequence). V lost 6 bases and J 0 bases, leaving 8 bases between the germline ends. CDR3 in DNA: TGTGCCAGCAGGGCGTGGGCAACTAATGAAAAACTGTTTTTT. This gives the protein CASRAWATNEKLFF.

The J gene is TRBJ2-7, the V gene TRBV7-8, with D hard to call. Per the germline V gene, CDR1 is SGHVS and CDR2 is FQNEAQ. The CDR3 is 16 amino acids. Deletions cut 5 bases from V and 0 bases from J, with 17 bases between. The CDR3 loop is CASSTKTVHSSYEQYF. Written as DNA, the CDR3 is TGTGCCAGCAGCACGAAGACGGTTCATAGCTCCTACGAGCAGTACTTC. The complete variable domain, with remaining parts taken from reference TRBV7-8 and TRBJ2-7, reads GAGVSQSPRYKVAKRGQDVALRCDPISGHVSLFWYQQALGQGPEFLTYFQNEAQLDKSGLPSDRFFAERPEGSVSTLKIQRTQQEDSAVYLCASSTKTVHSSYEQYFGPGTRLTVT.

This chain links TRBV7-9 with TRBJ1-2, with D possibly TRBD1 on 5 matching bases. There are 15 residues in the CDR3. Trimming left V 5 bases short and J 4 bases short, with 17 bases between. Germline CDR1 SEHNR, CDR2 FQNEAQ (reference sequence). CDR3 DNA: TGTGCCAGCAGCGTCTCGACCGGGACCTCCTATGGCTACACCTTC. This translates into CASSVSTGTSYGYTF. The whole variable domain, filled in from reference TRBV7-9 and TRBJ1-2, reads DTGVSQNPRHKITKRGQNVTFRCDPISEHNRLYWYRQTLGQGPEFLTYFQNEAQLEKSRLLSDRFSAERPKGSFSTLEIQRTEQGDSAMYLCASSVSTGTSYGYTFGSGTRLTVV.

The chain recombines TRBV25-1 with TRBJ1-1; unclear D gene. The length of the CDR3 is 14 residues. Germline CDR1 reads MGHDK; CDR2 reads SYGVNS. Trimming took 3 bases from V and 0 from J, leaving 8 bases between them. Here the CDR3 DNA reads TGTGCCAGCAGTGATAACAGTATGAACACTGAAGCTTTCTTT. Translation gives CASSDNSMNTEAFF.